Listed here are 27 T cell receptor beta chains from one sample, sequenced in a study of blood T cell repertoires in COVID-19. TCRdb's copy holds only in-frame clones and misses some; the assay was immunoSEQ multiplex PCR. This table holds 80,000 to 95,000 clones, around 85% found once. The specimen was peripheral blood. The receptors shown here come from an elderly man with acute or convalescent COVID-19.

V usage is TRBV5-6 and J usage is TRBJ1-4; D unresolved. This CDR3 region has 13 residues. V lost 5 bases, J lost 5 bases, and 10 bases lay in between. CDR1 SGHDT and CDR2 YYEEEE come from the germline V gene. The CDR3 sequence is CASRSTVNEKLFF. The CDR3, as DNA: TGTGCCAGCAGATCTACAGTAAATGAAAAACTGTTTTTT.

The DNA for the CDR3 is TGTGCCAGCAGCCAAGATATGACTAGCGGGAGAGCGCAGTACTTC. This sequence encodes CASSQDMTSGRAQYF. This chain uses TRBV4-2 with TRBJ2-7; 12 nucleotides match TRBD2. CDR1 and CDR2 (germline): LGHNA, YNFKEQ. The V segment lost 0 bases and the J segment 9 bases; nucleotides outside the gene matches: 6. The CDR3 totals 15 residues.

This clone was counted only a few times. This sequence joins TRBV4-2 and TRBJ2-7, with 10 bases fitting TRBD2. CDR3 length: 15 residues. The V and J ends lost 0 bases and 5 bases, in that order; junction bases with no gene match: 4. From germline, CDR1 is LGHNA and CDR2 YNFKEQ. The CDR3 coding sequence is TGTGCCAGCAGCCAAGAAGCGGGAGGGCCGAACGAGCAGTACTTC. As protein: CASSQEAGGPNEQYF.

The genes are TRBV6-5 and TRBJ2-5, with TRBD2 identical over 7 bases. V shed 6 bases, J shed 3 bases, and the junction held 10 bases outside the gene matches. This CDR3 comprises 15 residues. Germline CDR1 MNHEY, CDR2 SVGAGI. This chain's CDR3 is CASSQLLARKETQYF. DNA of the CDR3: TGTGCCAGCAGCCAGCTACTAGCGAGGAAAGAGACCCAGTACTTC.

The chain recombines TRBV29-1 with TRBJ2-3; 7 nucleotides match TRBD2. Germline V lookup: CDR1 SQVTM, CDR2 ANQGSEA. The CDR3 extends over 15 amino acids. Unmatched junction bases numbered 9, after V lost 2 bases and J lost 4 bases. DNA of the CDR3: TGCAGCGTTGAAAAATCCCGGGACTACGCAGATACGCAGTATTTT. Translated, it gives CSVEKSRDYADTQYF.

This clone appeared a few times. The V call is TRBV5-1, the J call TRBJ2-1; the match to TRBD1 covers 9 bases. This CDR3 has 17 residues. CDR1 is SGHRS and CDR2 is YFSETQ in the germline V gene. V gave up 2 bases and J gave up 1 base; unmatched junction bases: 7. The CDR3 region has the DNA TGCGCCAGCAGCTTCCGCCAGGGACAGGGTTCCTACAATGAGCAGTTCTTC. Translated: CASSFRQGQGSYNEQFF.

The chain is built from TRBV30 and TRBJ2-5, with 11 nucleotides matching TRBD1. Germline V CDR1 and CDR2: GTSNPN, SVGIG (reference sequence). The CDR3 is 15 residues long. With 2 bases clipped from V and 2 bases from J, the junction kept 4 bases outside the gene matches. CDR3 nucleotides: TGTGCCTGGAGTAGTGGGACAGGGGGGCAAGAGACCCAGTACTTC. Its translation: CAWSSGTGGQETQYF. The full variable domain, with the rest looked up from reference TRBV30 and TRBJ2-5, is SQTIHQWPATLVQPVGSPLSLECTVEGTSNPNLYWYRQAAGRGLQLLFYSVGIGQISSEVPQNLSASRPQDRQFILSSKKLLLSDSGFYLCAWSSGTGGQETQYFGPGTRLLVL.

This chain joins TRBV10-2 and TRBJ2-1; 11 positions match TRBD2. The CDR3 covers 15 residues. Germline lookup yields CDR1 WSHSY and CDR2 SAAADI. V dropped 7 bases and J dropped 6; count of bases not matched to a gene: 8. The CDR3 nucleotides read TGCGCCAGCAACCTCCTAGCGGGAGGCTCCAATGAGCAGTTCTTC. Its translation: CASNLLAGGSNEQFF.

The V call is TRBV11-3, the J call TRBJ2-3; 11 bases agree with TRBD2. The germline V gene encodes CDR1 SGHNT and CDR2 YENEEA. The length of the CDR3 is 16 residues. J lost 1 base, V lost 3 bases, and 3 bases had no gene match. The CDR3 here is CASSFSLAGGTDTQYF. In nucleotides, the CDR3 is TGTGCCAGCAGCTTCTCACTAGCGGGAGGCACAGATACGCAGTATTTT. The variable domain in full, completed from reference TRBV11-3 and TRBJ2-3, reads EAGVVQSPRYKIIEKKQPVAFWCNPISGHNTLYWYLQNLGQGPELLIRYENEEAVDDSQLPKDRFSAERLKGVDSTLKIQPAELGDSAVYLCASSFSLAGGTDTQYFGPGTRLTVL.

This chain connects TRBV12-3 or TRBV12-4 to TRBJ2-3; 10 positions agree with TRBD2. CDR3 length: 12 amino acids. V shed 4 bases and J 15 bases; nucleotides not matched to a gene: 7. CDR3 coding DNA: TGTGCCAGCAGTTCTAGCGGGAGCCTTCGCTATTTT. Translated: CASSSSGSLRYF.

The rearrangement links TRBV19 to TRBJ1-5; TRBD1 agrees at 7 bases. The CDR3 has 16 residues. CDR1 LNHDA and CDR2 SQIVND come from the germline V gene (reference sequence). Trimming at V came to 6 bases and at J to 2 bases, leaving 10 bases not matched to a gene. This CDR3 is CASSSRTTGGNQPQHF. The CDR3 nucleotides are TGTGCCAGTAGCAGCCGAACCACAGGGGGCAATCAGCCCCAGCATTTT.

The chain couples TRBV5-1 to TRBJ2-3, with 11 bases lining up with TRBD2. The CDR3 is made up of 15 amino acids. Germline trimming cut 1 base from V and 5 bases from J; bases unmatched to any gene: 3. From germline, CDR1 is SGHRS and CDR2 YFSETQ. CDR3: CASSLTSGSVDTQYF. Here the CDR3 DNA reads TGCGCCAGCAGCTTGACTAGCGGGAGTGTAGATACGCAGTATTTT.

This clone came up a few times. The V call is TRBV10-3, the J call TRBJ1-2, with 7 nucleotides matching TRBD1. CDR3 length equals 19 residues. Germline CDR1 ENHRY, CDR2 SYGVKD. V was clipped by 2 bases and J by 0 bases; unmatched bases: 15. The CDR3 region has the DNA TGTGCCATCAGTGAGCCGGGACGGCGACAGGGAGTTCCTAACTATGGCTACACCTTC. Its protein product is CAISEPGRRQGVPNYGYTF.

The chain recombines TRBV19 with TRBJ2-1; D gene unclear. Trimming cost V 1 base and J 0 bases, with 7 bases left between them. CDR1 and CDR2 from the germline V gene are LNHDA and SQIVND (reference sequence). The CDR3 extends over 15 amino acids. This chain's CDR3 is CASSIGPSSYNEQFF. The CDR3 DNA follows: TGTGCCAGTAGTATAGGCCCGAGCTCCTACAATGAGCAGTTCTTC.

DNA of the CDR3: TGTGCCACCAGCCCCAGAGGAGCCAAAAACATTCAGTACTTC. Translation gives CATSPRGAKNIQYF. The rearrangement uses TRBV15 and TRBJ2-4; no reliable D call. The CDR3 consists of 14 residues. Germline V gene data show CDR1 as LNHNV and CDR2 as YYDKDF (reference sequence). With 5 bases removed from V and 0 bases from J, the gap between germline ends came to 8 bases.

The chain is built from TRBV9 and TRBJ1-2; 7 nucleotides line up with TRBD1. The J segment lost 4 bases and the V segment lost 3 bases, leaving 6 bases of the junction unmatched. The CDR3 runs to 14 residues. The germline gives CDR1 SGDLS, CDR2 YYNGEE. The CDR3 DNA sequence: TGTGCCAGCAGCGCCGCAGGGGGTGGCTATGGCTACACCTTC. Protein sequence: CASSAAGGGYGYTF.

With respect to this clone: Other DNA sequences from this sample encode an identical CDR3 as well. J is TRBJ1-2 and V is TRBV5-1, with D perhaps TRBD1 (6 bases). CDR3 length equals 13 residues. Per the germline V gene, CDR1 is SGHRS and CDR2 is YFSETQ. The V end lost 2 bases, the J end lost 3 bases, and 8 bases lay between the germline ends. CDR3 DNA: TGCGCCAGCAGCTTAGCAGGGGACTATGGCTACACCTTC. Its translation is CASSLAGDYGYTF.

This chain joins TRBV20-1 and TRBJ1-1; no reliable D call. CDR1 and CDR2 (germline): DFQATT, SNEGSKA (reference sequence). The germline V and J ends were trimmed by 6 bases and 7 bases, with 12 bases remaining between them. The CDR3 has 11 residues. The DNA for the CDR3 is TGCAGTGCCAGCAAGAGGGATGAAGCTTTCTTT. Protein sequence: CSASKRDEAFF.

The chain joins TRBV14 to TRBJ2-3, with 7 positions matching TRBD2. J lost 0 bases, V lost 2 bases, and 8 bases had no gene match. The CDR3 sequence is 17 residues long. Germline CDR1 reads SGHDN; CDR2 reads FVKESK. The DNA for the CDR3 is TGTGCCAGCAGCCAACCTCAGCGGGACCCAAGCACAGATACGCAGTATTTT. Its translation is CASSQPQRDPSTDTQYF. The complete variable domain, with remaining parts taken from reference TRBV14 and TRBJ2-3, reads EAGVTQFPSHSVIEKGQTVTLRCDPISGHDNLYWYRRVMGKEIKFLLHFVKESKQDESGMPNNRFLAERTGGTYSTLKVQPAELEDSGVYFCASSQPQRDPSTDTQYFGPGTRLTVL.

The chain is built from TRBV5-1 and TRBJ1-2, with TRBD1 matching over 9 bases. This CDR3 has 15 amino acids. Trimming at V came to 2 bases and at J to 2 bases, leaving 4 bases not matched to a gene. Per germline, CDR1 SGHRS and CDR2 YFSETQ. CDR3 sequence reads: CASSLPGQGNYGYTF. The CDR3 DNA reads as TGCGCCAGCAGCTTACCCGGACAGGGGAACTATGGCTACACCTTC.

A single count supports this clone. The CDR3 loop reads CASSSPGQGGTYEQYF. CDR3 in DNA: TGTGCCAGTAGTTCCCCTGGACAGGGGGGGACCTACGAGCAGTACTTC. V usage is TRBV19 and J usage is TRBJ2-7; TRBD1 agrees at 10 bases. Germline V CDR1 and CDR2: LNHDA, SQIVND (reference sequence). V trimming: 5 bases; J trimming: 2 bases; junction bases outside the gene matches: 9. The CDR3 consists of 16 residues.

The CDR3 DNA reads TGCGCCAGCAGCTCCGGGACTAGCGGTAACACCGGGGAGCTGTTTTTT. This encodes CASSSGTSGNTGELFF. V gene TRBV5-1 combines with J gene TRBJ2-2, with 11 bases that match TRBD2. J gave up 2 bases and V 3 bases, and 3 bases lay outside the gene matches. From germline, CDR1 is SGHRS and CDR2 YFSETQ. This CDR3 has 16 amino acids.

The chain is built from TRBV5-4 and TRBJ1-2; 8 nucleotides match TRBD1. The CDR3 consists of 17 residues. Germline V lookup: CDR1 SGHNT, CDR2 YYREEE (reference sequence). Trimming cost V 6 bases and J 1 base; bases outside gene matches: 14. The CDR3 coding sequence is TGTGCCAGCACTATGGGCAGGGGGCAAGTTTTTAACTATGGCTACACCTTC. It encodes CASTMGRGQVFNYGYTF. The full variable domain, its missing parts supplied by reference TRBV5-4 and TRBJ1-2, is ETGVTQSPTHLIKTRGQQVTLRCSSQSGHNTVSWYQQALGQGPQFIFQYYREEENGRGNFPPRFSGLQFPNYSSELNVNALELDDSALYLCASTMGRGQVFNYGYTFGSGTRLTVV.

The gene calls are TRBV28 and TRBJ1-6; D is unclear. Trimming cost V 7 bases and J 7 bases, with 11 bases left between them. The CDR3 extends over 13 amino acids. Looked up from germline, CDR1 is MDHEN and CDR2 is SYDVKM. The CDR3 here is CASKILPNSPLHF. CDR3 sequence (DNA): TGTGCCAGCAAAATACTGCCGAATTCACCCCTCCACTTT. Supplemented by reference TRBV28 and TRBJ1-6, the full variable domain reads DVKVTQSSRYLVKRTGEKVFLECVQDMDHENMFWYRQDPGLGLRLIYFSYDVKMKEKGDIPEGYSVSREKKERFSLILESASTNQTSMYLCASKILPNSPLHFGNGTRLTVT.

This clone was seen just once. This chain uses TRBV3-1 (or the pseudogene TRBV3-2) with TRBJ2-1; maybe TRBD2 (5 bases). The CDR3 covers 12 residues. V was cut by 1 base and J by 10 bases, with 8 bases left in between. CDR1 is LGHDT and CDR2 is YNNKEL in the germline V gene (reference sequence). CDR3: CASSQGEREQFF. The CDR3 DNA is TGTGCCAGCAGCCAAGGGGAGCGCGAGCAGTTCTTC.

The chain uses TRBV5-1 and TRBJ1-1; D gene ambiguous. CDR3 length equals 12 residues. The V and J ends lost 2 bases and 4 bases respectively, with 6 bases between them. CDR1 is SGHRS and CDR2 is YFSETQ in the germline V gene. The CDR3 sequence is CASSFHSTEAFF. CDR3 sequence (DNA): TGCGCCAGCAGCTTCCATTCCACTGAAGCTTTCTTT. Using reference TRBV5-1 and TRBJ1-1 for the parts outside the CDR3, the full variable domain is KAGVTQTPRYLIKTRGQQVTLSCSPISGHRSVSWYQQTPGQGLQFLFEYFSETQRNKGNFPGRFSGRQFSNSRSEMNVSTLELGDSALYLCASSFHSTEAFFGQGTRLTVV.

The chain carries TRBV28 and TRBJ1-5; D perhaps matches TRBD1 (5 bases). Germline values: CDR1 MDHEN, CDR2 SYDVKM. The CDR3 contains 11 residues. V lost 3 bases to trimming and J lost 12 bases, with 9 bases between them. Here the CDR3 reads CASSLPDIQHF. In DNA, the CDR3 is TGTGCCAGCAGTTTGCCGGACATCCAGCATTTT.